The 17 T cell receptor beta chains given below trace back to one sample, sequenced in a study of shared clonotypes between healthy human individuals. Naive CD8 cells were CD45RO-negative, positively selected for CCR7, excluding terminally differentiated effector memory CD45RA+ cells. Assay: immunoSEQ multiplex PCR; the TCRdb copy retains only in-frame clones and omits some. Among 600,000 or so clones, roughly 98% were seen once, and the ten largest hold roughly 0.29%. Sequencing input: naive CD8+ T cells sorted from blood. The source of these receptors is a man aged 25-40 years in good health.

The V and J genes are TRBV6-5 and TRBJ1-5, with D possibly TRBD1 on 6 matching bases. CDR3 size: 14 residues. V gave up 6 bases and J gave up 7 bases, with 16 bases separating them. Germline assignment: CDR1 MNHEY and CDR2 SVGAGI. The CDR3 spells CASSPSGGHQPQHF. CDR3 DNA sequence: TGTGCCAGCAGCCCCTCGGGGGGCCACCAGCCCCAGCATTTT.

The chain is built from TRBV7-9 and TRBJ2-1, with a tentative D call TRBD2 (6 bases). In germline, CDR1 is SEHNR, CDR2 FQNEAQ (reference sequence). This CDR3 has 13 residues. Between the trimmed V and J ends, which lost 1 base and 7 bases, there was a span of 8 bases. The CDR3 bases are TGTGCCAGCAGCTTAGTGGGGGGAAATGAGCAGTTCTTC. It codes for CASSLVGGNEQFF.

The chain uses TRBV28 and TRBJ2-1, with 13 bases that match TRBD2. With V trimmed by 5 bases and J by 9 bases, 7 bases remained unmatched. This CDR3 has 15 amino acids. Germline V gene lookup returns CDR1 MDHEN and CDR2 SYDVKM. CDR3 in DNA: TGTGCCAGCAGTCCTAGGACTAGCGGGAGCTCTGAGCAGTTCTTC. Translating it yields CASSPRTSGSSEQFF.

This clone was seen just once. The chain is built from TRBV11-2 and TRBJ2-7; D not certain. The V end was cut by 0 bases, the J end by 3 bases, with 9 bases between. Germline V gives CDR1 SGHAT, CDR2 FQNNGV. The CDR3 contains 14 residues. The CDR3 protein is CASSLDLDGYEQYF. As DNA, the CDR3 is TGTGCCAGCAGCTTAGATCTGGACGGCTACGAGCAGTACTTC.

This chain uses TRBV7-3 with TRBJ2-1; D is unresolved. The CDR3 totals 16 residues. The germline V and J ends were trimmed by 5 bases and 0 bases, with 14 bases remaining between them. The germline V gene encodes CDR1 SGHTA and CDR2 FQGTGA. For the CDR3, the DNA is TGTGCCAGCAGCCAGAGGACGGATAGCTCCTACAATGAGCAGTTCTTC. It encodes CASSQRTDSSYNEQFF.

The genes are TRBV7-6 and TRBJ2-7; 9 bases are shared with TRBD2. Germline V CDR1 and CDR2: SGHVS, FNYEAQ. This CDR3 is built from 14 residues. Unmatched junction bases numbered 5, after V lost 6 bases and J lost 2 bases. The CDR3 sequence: CASSPSGITYEQYF. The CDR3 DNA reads TGTGCCAGCAGTCCTAGCGGGATAACCTACGAGCAGTACTTC.

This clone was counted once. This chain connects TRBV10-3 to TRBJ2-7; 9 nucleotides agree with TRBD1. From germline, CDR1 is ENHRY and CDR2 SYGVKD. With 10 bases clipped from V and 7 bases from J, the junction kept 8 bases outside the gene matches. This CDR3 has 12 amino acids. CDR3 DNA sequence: TGTGCCAGCAACAGGGGGCGGGAGGAGCAGTACTTC. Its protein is CASNRGREEQYF.

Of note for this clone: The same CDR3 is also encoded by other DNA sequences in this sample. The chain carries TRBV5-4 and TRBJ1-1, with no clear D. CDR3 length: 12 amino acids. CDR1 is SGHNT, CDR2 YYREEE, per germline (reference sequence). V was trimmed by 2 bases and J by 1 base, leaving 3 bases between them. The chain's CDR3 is CASSFGNTEAFF. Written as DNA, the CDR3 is TGTGCCAGCAGCTTTGGGAACACTGAAGCTTTCTTT.

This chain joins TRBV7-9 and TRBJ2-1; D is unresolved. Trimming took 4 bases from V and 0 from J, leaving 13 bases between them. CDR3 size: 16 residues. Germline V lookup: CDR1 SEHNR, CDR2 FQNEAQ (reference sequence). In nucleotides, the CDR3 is TGTGCCAGCAGCTATGGACGGCTGAGCTCCTACAATGAGCAGTTCTTC. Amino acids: CASSYGRLSSYNEQFF.

The CDR3 DNA reads TGTGCCAGCACCCGGGGGAGGACCCGAAGTGAGCAGTTCTTC. Encoded protein: CASTRGRTRSEQFF. The chain employs TRBV27 and TRBJ2-1; the D gene is possibly TRBD2 (6 bases). This CDR3 comprises 14 residues. V was pared by 7 bases and J by 9 bases, with 19 bases between. Germline lookup yields CDR1 MNHEY and CDR2 SMNVEV (reference sequence).

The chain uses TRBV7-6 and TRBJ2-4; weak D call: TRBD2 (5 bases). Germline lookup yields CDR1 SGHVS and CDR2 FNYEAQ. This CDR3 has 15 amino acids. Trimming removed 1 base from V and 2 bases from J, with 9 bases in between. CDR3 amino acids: CASSLGGYPKNIQYF. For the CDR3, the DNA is TGTGCCAGCAGCTTAGGAGGGTATCCCAAAAACATTCAGTACTTC.

CDR3 loop: CASSLDIWGTGTHEQFF. CDR3 bases: TGTGCCAGCAGCTTAGATATTTGGGGGACAGGGACTCACGAGCAGTTCTTC. The V gene is TRBV11-2, the J gene TRBJ2-1; 9 bases agree with TRBD1. The V segment lost 0 bases and the J segment 10 bases; nucleotides outside the gene matches: 13. CDR3 length: 17 amino acids. Germline V gene data show CDR1 as SGHAT and CDR2 as FQNNGV.

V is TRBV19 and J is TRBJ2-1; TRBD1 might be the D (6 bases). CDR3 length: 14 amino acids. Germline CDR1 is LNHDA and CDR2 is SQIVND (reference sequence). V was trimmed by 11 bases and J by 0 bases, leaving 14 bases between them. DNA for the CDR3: TGTGCCTCAGGGGCGGGTAGCTCCTACAATGAGCAGTTCTTC. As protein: CASGAGSSYNEQFF.

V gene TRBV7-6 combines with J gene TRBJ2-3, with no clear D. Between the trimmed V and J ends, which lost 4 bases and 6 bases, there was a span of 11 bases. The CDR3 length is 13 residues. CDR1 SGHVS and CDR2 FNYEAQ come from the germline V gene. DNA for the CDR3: TGTGCCAGCAGCTCCCGGTTGGGTGATACGCAGTATTTT. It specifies CASSSRLGDTQYF.

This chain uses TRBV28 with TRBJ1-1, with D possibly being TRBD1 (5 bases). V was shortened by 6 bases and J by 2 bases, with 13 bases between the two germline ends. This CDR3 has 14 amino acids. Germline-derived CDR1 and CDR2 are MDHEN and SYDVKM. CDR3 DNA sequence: TGTGCCAGCAGCCCAGGAGGGGTCAACACTGAAGCTTTCTTT. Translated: CASSPGGVNTEAFF.

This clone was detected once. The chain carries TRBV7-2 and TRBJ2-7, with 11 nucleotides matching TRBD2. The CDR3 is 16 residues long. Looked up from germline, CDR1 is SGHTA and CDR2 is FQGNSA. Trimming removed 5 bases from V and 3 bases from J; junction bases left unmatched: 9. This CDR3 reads CASSIPTSGTLYEQYF. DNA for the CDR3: TGTGCCAGCAGCATTCCGACTAGCGGGACCCTCTACGAGCAGTACTTC.

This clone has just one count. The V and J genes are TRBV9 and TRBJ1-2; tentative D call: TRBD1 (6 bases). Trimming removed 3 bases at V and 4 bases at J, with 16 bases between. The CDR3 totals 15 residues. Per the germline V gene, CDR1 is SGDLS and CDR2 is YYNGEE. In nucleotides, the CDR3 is TGTGCCAGCAGCGAGAATCTGGACAGTTCCTATGGCTACACCTTC. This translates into CASSENLDSSYGYTF.